The source of this T cell receptor beta chain is a study of blood T cell repertoires in COVID-19. Study-level background: PBMCs, B-cell-depleted T cells, or T cells provided the cDNA or gDNA that made up the material.

In the authors' methods: It was from reference gene primer amplification that nucleated cell counts were estimated. The protocol was immunoSEQ multiplex PCR, while the TCRdb copy is restricted to in-frame clones and leaves out a portion. For V, J and clone size, that table is used; D and trimming come from the DNA. The sample records about 140,000 clones, 80% to 90% being singletons. Sequences were obtained from peripheral blood. The clonotype originates from a woman older than 75 with acute or convalescent COVID-19.

The CDR3 loop is CASSIISGEPGYTF. CDR3 coding DNA: TGTGCCAGTAGTATAATTTCGGGGGAACCTGGCTACACCTTC. The chain joins TRBV19 to TRBJ1-2, with a possible D match to TRBD1 (5 bases). Germline CDR1 LNHDA, CDR2 SQIVND (reference sequence). The CDR3 is 14 amino acids. V was shortened by 2 bases and J by 7 bases, with 14 bases between the two germline ends.